This T cell receptor beta chain was sequenced during a study of Ad26.COV2.S vaccination and SARS-CoV-2 variants. Treatment indicated: around 19 received Ad26.COV2.S at low or high dose, single or two shots; 5 received placebo; per-sample allocation not given. Specimens were obtained on day 63 following the first vaccine or placebo injection. Profiled with immunoSEQ multiplex PCR; TCRdb holds only in-frame clones, not every one. The data show around 240,000 clones, around 87% seen once. The CDR3 length is 19 residues. Germline V gene lookup returns CDR1 MDHEN and CDR2 SYDVKM. Losses at the gene ends were 5 bases for V and 0 bases for J; bases not matched to a gene: 9.

Sample: peripheral blood, taken in a trial of Ad26.COV2.S vaccine versus placebo. The genes are TRBV28 and TRBJ2-6; 11 positions agree with TRBD1. This sequence originates from a person aged 18-65 years who received the Ad26.COV2.S COVID-19 vaccine or a placebo. CDR3 sequence reads: CASSAPGQGVSSGANVLTF. The CDR3 DNA reads TGTGCCAGCAGTGCTCCGGGACAGGGGGTTAGCTCTGGGGCCAACGTCCTGACTTTC. The full variable domain, completed using reference TRBV28 and TRBJ2-6, is DVKVTQSSRYLVKRTGEKVFLECVQDMDHENMFWYRQDPGLGLRLIYFSYDVKMKEKGDIPEGYSVSREKKERFSLILESASTNQTSMYLCASSAPGQGVSSGANVLTFGAGSRLTVL.